The clone carrying this T cell receptor beta chain was seen a few times. Deletions cut 3 bases from V and 0 bases from J, with 9 bases between. The CDR3 extends over 15 amino acids. Germline V gene lookup returns CDR1 SEHNR and CDR2 FQNEAQ (reference sequence). Extracted RNA was reverse transcribed into cDNA, the sequencing template. Sequencing used immunoSEQ multiplex PCR; TCRdb keeps in-frame clones, though not all of them. Here the sample spans fewer than 250,000 clones, around two fifths being singletons. This record comes from a study of CD8+ T cells in alopecia areata. Treatment meaning: oral pan-JAK inhibitor, 5-10 mg twice daily.

The sequencing here drew on CD4+ T cells sorted from blood, taken around week 34, from a patient treated with tofacitinib. The rearrangement uses TRBV7-9 and TRBJ2-1, with D uncertain. The sequence was collected from a human donor with alopecia areata. CDR3 loop: CASSFGFGSYNEQFF. The CDR3, as DNA: TGTGCCAGCAGCTTCGGCTTCGGCTCCTACAATGAGCAGTTCTTC.